This T cell receptor (beta chain) derives from a study of beta chain features in type 1 diabetes. The study's findings and limits: TCRB rearrangement may or may not be influenced by HLA type; here this remained unresolved.

Comments on this clone: Its target is not known.

Expressed TCRB transcripts were sequenced because the isolated RNA had all been reverse transcribed beforehand. TCRdb's table, derived via immunoSEQ multiplex PCR, lists solely in-frame clones and lacks some. Found here are 450,000 to 600,000 clones, approximately 30% of them singletons; the top ten hold 0.05% to 0.065%. The source material was naive CD4+ T cells from blood. The source of this sequence is a young man in good health.

The CDR3 region is CASSLGGQGSAEAFF. As DNA, the CDR3 is TGTGCCAGCAGCTTAGGAGGACAGGGTAGCGCTGAAGCTTTCTTT. The chain uses TRBV7-9 and TRBJ1-1, with 8 bases matching TRBD1. Losses at the gene ends were 1 base for V and 6 bases for J; bases not matched to a gene: 7. This CDR3 spans 15 amino acids. CDR1 and CDR2 from the germline V gene are SEHNR and FQNEAQ (reference sequence). Looking up the rest from reference TRBV7-9 and TRBJ1-1 gives the full variable domain: DTGVSQNPRHKITKRGQNVTFRCDPISEHNRLYWYRQTLGQGPEFLTYFQNEAQLEKSRLLSDRFSAERPKGSFSTLEIQRTEQGDSAMYLCASSLGGQGSAEAFFGQGTRLTVV.